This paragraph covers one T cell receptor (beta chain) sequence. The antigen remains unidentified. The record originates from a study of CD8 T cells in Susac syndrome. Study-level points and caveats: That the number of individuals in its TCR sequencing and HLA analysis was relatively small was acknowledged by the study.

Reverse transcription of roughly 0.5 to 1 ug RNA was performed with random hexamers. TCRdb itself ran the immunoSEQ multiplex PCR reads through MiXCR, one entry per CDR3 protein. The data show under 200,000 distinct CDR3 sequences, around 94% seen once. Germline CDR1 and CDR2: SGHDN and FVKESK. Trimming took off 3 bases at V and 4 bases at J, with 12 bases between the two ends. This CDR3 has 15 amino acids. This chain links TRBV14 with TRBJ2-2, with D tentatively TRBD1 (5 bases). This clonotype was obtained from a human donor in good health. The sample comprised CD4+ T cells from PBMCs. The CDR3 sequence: CASSQVGAGTGELFF. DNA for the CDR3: TGTGCCAGCAGCCAGGTTGGGGCTGGCACCGGGGAGCTGTTTTTT.